A selection of T cell receptor beta chains follows, all from one sample in a study of T cell responses to AZD1222 COVID-19 vaccine. The data were produced by immunoSEQ multiplex PCR, yet TCRdb's version contains in-frame clones alone and is incomplete. The sample contains some 140,000 clones, approximately 92% of which appear only once. The starting material was peripheral blood, obtained 28 days after the second AZD1222 dose. The receptors shown here come from an adult who received the AZD1222 COVID-19 vaccine. The CDR3 runs from the conserved cysteine through the conserved F or W. Rows give clone size only sometimes, using once, few, many, or a class for an expanded clone.

len: 15; v_gene: TRBV4-2; abundance: NA; CDR3aa: CASSQDHGQGYGYTF
len: 15; v_gene: TRBV19; abundance: NA; CDR3aa: CASTDRGGAGNTIYF
len: 13; v_gene: TRBV7-2; abundance: NA; CDR3aa: CASSGDVSSPLHF
len: 15; v_gene: TRBV6-6; abundance: NA; CDR3aa: CASSYSDRVDQPQHF
len: 11; v_gene: TRBV11-2; abundance: NA; CDR3aa: CASRKGRAAFF
len: 13; v_gene: TRBV7-6; abundance: NA; CDR3aa: CASSFRRNTEAFF
len: 13; v_gene: TRBV5-8; abundance: NA; CDR3aa: CASKSYRDYGYTF
len: 13; v_gene: TRBV9; abundance: NA; CDR3aa: CASSVDSLTEAFF
len: 15; v_gene: TRBV19; abundance: once; CDR3aa: CASSIEGQGLAEQYF
len: 13; v_gene: TRBV28; abundance: NA; CDR3aa: CASSSPLGSGYTF
len: 15; v_gene: TRBV19; abundance: NA; CDR3aa: CASAALGTANEKLFF
len: 12; v_gene: TRBV2; abundance: NA; CDR3aa: CASNARGTEQYF
len: 14; v_gene: TRBV7-2; abundance: once; CDR3aa: CASEYEGSRYEQYF
len: 14; v_gene: TRBV19; abundance: NA; CDR3aa: CASTPGGGYTEAFF
len: 14; v_gene: TRBV9; abundance: NA; CDR3aa: CASSPPTGGDEAFF
len: 17; v_gene: TRBV4-1; abundance: NA; CDR3aa: CASSKPGQGRRNSPLHF
len: 13; v_gene: TRBV6-6; abundance: NA; CDR3aa: CASCLVGDHEQYF